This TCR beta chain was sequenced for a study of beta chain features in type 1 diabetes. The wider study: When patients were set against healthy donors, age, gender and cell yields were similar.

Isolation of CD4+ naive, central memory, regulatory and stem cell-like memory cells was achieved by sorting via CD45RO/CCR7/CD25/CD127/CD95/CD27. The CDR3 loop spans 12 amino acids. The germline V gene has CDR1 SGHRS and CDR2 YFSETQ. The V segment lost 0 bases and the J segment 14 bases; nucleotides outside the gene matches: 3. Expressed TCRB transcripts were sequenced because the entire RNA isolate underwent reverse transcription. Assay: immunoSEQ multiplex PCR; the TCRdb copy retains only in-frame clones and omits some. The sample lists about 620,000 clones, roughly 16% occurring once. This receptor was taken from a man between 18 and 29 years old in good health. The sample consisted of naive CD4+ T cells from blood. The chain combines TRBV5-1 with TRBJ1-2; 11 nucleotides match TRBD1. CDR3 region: CASSLAGQGATF. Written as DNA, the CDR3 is TGCGCCAGCAGCTTGGCCGGACAGGGGGCAACCTTC.